This T cell receptor (beta chain) emerged from a study of blood T cell repertoires in COVID-19. Study information: There were acute and convalescent COVID-19 samples, and they came from the United States, Italy and Spain. PBMCs, B-cell-depleted T cells, or T cells were the source of the cDNA or gDNA that made up the material.

In the original processing: Reference gene primer amplification yielded estimated nucleated cell counts. The assay was immunoSEQ multiplex PCR, and TCRdb's table has in-frame clones only and misses some. V, J and clone size derive from that table, while D and trimming were established from the DNA sequence. The sample carries nearly 350,000 clones, approximately 90% recorded once. CDR3 length: 14 residues. Germline V gives CDR1 SGHNT, CDR2 YYREEE (reference sequence). V was trimmed by 3 bases and J by 7 bases, leaving 11 bases between them. This clone showed up just a few times. The chain is built from TRBV5-4 and TRBJ1-6; the D is unclear. This receptor was identified in a woman aged 18-29 years who had recovered from COVID-19. Input material: peripheral blood. CDR3 sequence: CASSSPSGNSPLHF. The CDR3 DNA follows: TGTGCCAGCAGCTCGCCCTCGGGAAATTCACCCCTCCACTTT.